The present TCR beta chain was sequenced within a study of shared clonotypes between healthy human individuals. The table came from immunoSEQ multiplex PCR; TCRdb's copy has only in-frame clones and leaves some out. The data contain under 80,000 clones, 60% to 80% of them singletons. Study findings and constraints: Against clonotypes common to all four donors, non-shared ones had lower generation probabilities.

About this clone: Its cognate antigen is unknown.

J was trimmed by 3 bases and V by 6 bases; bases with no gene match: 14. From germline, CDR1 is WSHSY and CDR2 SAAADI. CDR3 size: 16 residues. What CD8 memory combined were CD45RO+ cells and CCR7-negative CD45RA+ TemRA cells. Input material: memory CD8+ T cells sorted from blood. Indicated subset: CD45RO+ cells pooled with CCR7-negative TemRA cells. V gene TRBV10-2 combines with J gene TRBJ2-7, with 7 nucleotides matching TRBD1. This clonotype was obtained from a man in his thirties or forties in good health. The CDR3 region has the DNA TGCGCCAGCAGCGGTTGGCCCGGGACAGACAACTACGAGCAGTACTTC. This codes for CASSGWPGTDNYEQYF.